This T cell receptor beta chain was found in a study of cytomegalovirus exposure and HLA in healthy donors. This clone is a singleton in its sample. In the PCR, 60 Vbeta and 13 Jbeta primers were used. Using immunoSEQ multiplex PCR, the repertoire was profiled, and TCRdb retains in-frame clones only, with some absent. The table includes fewer than 200,000 clones, more than 85% detected once. This CDR3 has 15 amino acids. The V and J ends lost 6 bases and 2 bases, in that order; junction bases with no gene match: 10. CDR1 PRHDT and CDR2 FYEKMQ come from the germline V gene (reference sequence). The gene calls are TRBV13 and TRBJ2-7, with 7 bases matching TRBD2. The specimen sequenced was PBMCs. This clonotype was obtained from a girl under three years old in good health and CMV-seronegative. The CDR3 DNA follows: TGTGCCAGCAGGGATACGGGACTAAACCCCTACGAGCAGTACTTC. Encoded protein: CASRDTGLNPYEQYF.